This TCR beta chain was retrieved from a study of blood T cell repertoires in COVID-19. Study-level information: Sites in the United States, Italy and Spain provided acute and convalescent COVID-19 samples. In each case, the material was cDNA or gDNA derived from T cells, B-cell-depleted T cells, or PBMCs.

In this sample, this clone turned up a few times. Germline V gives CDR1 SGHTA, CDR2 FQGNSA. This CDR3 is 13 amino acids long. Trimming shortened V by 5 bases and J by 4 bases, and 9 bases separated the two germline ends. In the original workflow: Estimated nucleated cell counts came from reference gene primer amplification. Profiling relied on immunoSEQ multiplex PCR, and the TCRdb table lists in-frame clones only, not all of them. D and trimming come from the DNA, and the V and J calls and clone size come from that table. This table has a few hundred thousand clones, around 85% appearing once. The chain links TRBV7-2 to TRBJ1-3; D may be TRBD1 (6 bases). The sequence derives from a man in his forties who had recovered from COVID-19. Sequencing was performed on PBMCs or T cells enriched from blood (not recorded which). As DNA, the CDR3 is TGTGCCAGCAGCCGTGACAGGGGAAACACCATATATTTT. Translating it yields CASSRDRGNTIYF. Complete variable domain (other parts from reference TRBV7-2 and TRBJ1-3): GAGVSQSPSNKVTEKGKDVELRCDPISGHTALYWYRQSLGQGLEFLIYFQGNSAPDKSGLPSDRFSAERTGGSVSTLTIQRTQQEDSAVYLCASSRDRGNTIYFGEGSWLTVV.